This paragraph covers one TCR beta chain sequence. Its antigen remains unidentified. The junction had 2 bases not matched to a gene; V was cut back by 4 bases and J by 2 bases. The CDR3 runs 14 residues. The V gene's germline CDR1 is SGDLS and CDR2 YYNGEE. This record belongs to a study of cytomegalovirus exposure and HLA in healthy donors. Study summary: As an earlier analysis found, about 179 million T cells yielded about 120 million unique TCR beta sequences. A data release that came early held tens of millions of unique TCRs from HLA-typed donors.

Use of 60 Vbeta and 13 Jbeta primers characterized the PCR. The repertoire was sequenced with immunoSEQ multiplex PCR; TCRdb's copy has only in-frame clones and lacks some. The sample lists around 140,000 clones, approximately 75% occurring once. Broader study findings: Researchers reportedly found TCR beta sequences accurately predicted most subjects' HLA-A and HLA-B alleles. Likely technical artifact: a cluster of highly shared sequence variants.

This TCR came from a male donor in good health and CMV-seronegative. Sequencing was carried out using PBMCs. The V call is TRBV9, the J call TRBJ1-4; TRBD1 agrees at 7 bases. The CDR3 loop is CASSTGQTNEKLFF. The CDR3, as DNA: TGTGCCAGCAGCACGGGACAGACTAATGAAAAACTGTTTTTT.